A selection of T cell receptor beta chains follows, all from one sample in a study of Ad26.COV2.S vaccination and SARS-CoV-2 variants. The assay was immunoSEQ multiplex PCR, and TCRdb's table has in-frame clones only and misses some. The sample includes 180,000 or so clones, approximately 90% of them seen just once. The sample in question was peripheral blood, obtained after recovery from COVID-19. Source of these receptors: a human donor who had recovered from COVID-19. CDR3s include the opening cysteine and the closing phenylalanine or tryptophan. A D gene is named only where the DNA matches it firmly. Part of the rows lack a size; the others show once, few, many or a class for expanded clones.

>.|TRBV10-3|TRBJ1-5|.
CAIGASNQPQHF
TGTGCCATTGGCGCCAGCAATCAGCCCCAGCATTTT
>.|TRBV11-2|TRBJ1-1|.
CASSLVGGAREAFF
TGTGCCAGCAGCTTAGTTGGCGGGGCGCGGGAAGCTTTCTTT
>.|TRBV12-3/TRBV12-4|TRBJ1-1|few
CASSLGWNTEAFF
TGTGCCAGCAGTTTGGGCTGGAACACTGAAGCTTTCTTT
>.|TRBV2|TRBJ2-3|once
CASSHPRAGISTDTQYF
TGTGCCAGCAGCCACCCCCGGGCAGGAATTAGCACAGATACGCAGTATTTT
>TRBD1|TRBV6-1|TRBJ1-1|.
CASSEEWTGF
TGTGCCAGCAGTGAAGAATGGACAGGGTTT
>.|TRBV11-3|TRBJ1-1|.
CASSLAGTPTEAFF
TGTGCCAGCAGCTTGGCCGGGACCCCGACTGAAGCTTTCTTT
>TRBD1|TRBV7-7|TRBJ2-5|.
CASSLQGRQETQYF
TGTGCTAGCAGCTTACAGGGGCGCCAAGAGACCCAGTACTTC
>.|TRBV2|TRBJ1-1|few
CASKGDTVPEAFF
TGTGCCAGCAAGGGGGATACAGTGCCTGAAGCTTTCTTT
>TRBD1|TRBV2|TRBJ1-1|.
CASRTGTGIPEAFF
TGTGCCAGCCGAACCGGGACAGGGATTCCTGAAGCTTTCTTT
>.|TRBV6-5|TRBJ2-5|.
CASRGGLETQYF
TGTGCCAGCAGGGGGGGATTGGAGACCCAGTACTTC
>.|TRBV4-1|TRBJ1-2|few
CASSRRSPYDGYTF
TGCGCCAGCAGTCGCCGGTCACCTTACGATGGCTACACCTTC
>TRBD2|TRBV11-2|TRBJ2-3|.
CASRTWGRSSGQDTQYF
TGTGCCAGCAGGACCTGGGGCCGCTCTAGCGGGCAAGATACGCAGTATTTT
>TRBD2|TRBV7-8|TRBJ2-1|.
CASSNQRTSGGSYNEQFF
TGTGCCAGCAGCAATCAACGGACTAGCGGGGGCTCCTACAATGAGCAGTTCTTC
>TRBD1|TRBV11-3|TRBJ2-1|.
CASSRDRGNEQFF
TGTGCCAGCAGCCGGGACAGGGGCAATGAGCAGTTCTTC
>.|TRBV27|TRBJ2-2|.
CASSTMGEVRGELFF
TGTGCCAGCTCAACTATGGGAGAAGTCCGCGGGGAGCTGTTTTTT
>TRBD2|TRBV28|TRBJ2-1|.
CASTQGVGGVSYNEQFF
TGTGCCAGCACCCAAGGGGTCGGGGGGGTCAGCTACAATGAGCAGTTCTTC
>TRBD2|TRBV7-3|TRBJ2-7|few
CASSSTSGYEQYF
TGTGCCAGCAGCTCGACTAGCGGCTACGAGCAGTACTTC
>.|TRBV9|TRBJ2-1|.
CASSVSLAGEQFF
TGTGCCAGCAGCGTATCCCTAGCAGGGGAGCAGTTCTTC
>.|TRBV14|TRBJ2-1|.
CASSQFRTRNEQFF
TGTGCCAGCAGCCAATTCCGAACGAGGAATGAGCAGTTCTTC
>.|TRBV18|TRBJ1-2|.
CASSPPGGVYGYTF
TGTGCCAGCTCACCCCCGGGGGGGGTTTATGGCTACACCTTC
>.|TRBV2|TRBJ1-6|.
CASSELGQNSPLHF
TGTGCCAGCAGTGAATTGGGGCAGAATTCACCCCTCCACTTT
>.|TRBV6-1|TRBJ1-5|.
CASSEWGLGNQPQHF
TGTGCCAGCAGTGAATGGGGCCTCGGCAATCAGCCCCAGCATTTT
>.|TRBV19|TRBJ2-7|.
CASSTTAAYEQYF
TGTGCCAGTAGTACGACGGCCGCCTACGAGCAGTACTTC
>.|TRBV28|TRBJ2-3|.
CASSSSGATDTQYF
TGTGCCAGCAGTTCGAGTGGGGCGACAGATACGCAGTATTTT
>TRBD1|TRBV7-2|TRBJ2-7|.
CASSPRDRFPEQYF
TGTGCCAGCAGCCCCCGGGACAGGTTCCCCGAGCAGTACTTC
>.|TRBV11-3|TRBJ2-7|.
CASSLGLGSPEQYF
TGTGCCAGCAGCCTTGGACTCGGTAGCCCCGAGCAGTACTTC
>TRBD1|TRBV7-8|TRBJ2-7|.
CASSNQGALTTSYEQYF
TGTGCCAGCAGCAATCAGGGGGCCCTGACTACTTCCTACGAGCAGTACTTC
>.|TRBV4-1|TRBJ1-1|.
CASSQDRGGREAFF
TGCGCCAGCAGCCAAGATAGGGGGGGGAGAGAAGCTTTCTTT
>.|TRBV11-2|TRBJ1-2|.
CASSLDQWVYGYTF
TGTGCCAGCAGCTTAGATCAGTGGGTTTATGGCTACACCTTC
>.|TRBV6-5|TRBJ1-1|.
CASSLTPGNTEAFF
TGTGCCAGCAGTTTGACCCCGGGAAACACTGAAGCTTTCTTT
>.|TRBV6-5|TRBJ1-1|.
CASSYGGAGRAEAFF
TGTGCCAGCAGTTACGGCGGGGCAGGTAGGGCTGAAGCTTTCTTT
>.|TRBV9|TRBJ2-3|.
CASSVLNRPPIDTQYF
TGTGCCAGCAGCGTACTGAACAGACCCCCTATAGATACGCAGTATTTT
>TRBD2|TRBV9|TRBJ2-3|.
CASSWTSGRADTQYF
TGTGCCAGCAGTTGGACTAGCGGGAGGGCCGATACGCAGTATTTT
>TRBD1|TRBV28|TRBJ1-6|few
CASSLLTGNNSPLHF
TGTGCCAGCAGTTTATTGACAGGGAATAATTCACCCCTCCACTTT
>.|TRBV7-2|TRBJ1-2|.
CASSFTQLYYGYTF
TGTGCCAGCAGCTTTACACAGCTATACTATGGCTACACCTTC
>.|TRBV3-1/TRBV3-2|TRBJ1-1|.
CASSQGGEAFF
TGTGCCAGCAGCCAAGGAGGGGAAGCTTTCTTT
>TRBD2|TRBV27|TRBJ2-5|.
CASGGDVTAQYF
TGTGCCAGCGGGGGGGATGTAACGGCCCAGTACTTC
>.|TRBV21-1|TRBJ1-5|.
CATTLNWDAYNQPQHF
TGTGCCACCACCCTCAACTGGGACGCCTACAATCAGCCCCAGCATTTT
>.|TRBV2|TRBJ1-2|.
CASRAGTRGYGYTF
TGTGCCAGCAGAGCCGGGACACGCGGCTATGGCTACACCTTC
>.|TRBV27|TRBJ1-1|.
CASSLSVNTEAFF
TGTGCCAGCAGTTTATCGGTTAACACTGAAGCTTTCTTT
>TRBD2|TRBV2|TRBJ2-7|.
CASSAGTTFDEQYF
TGTGCCAGCAGTGCCGGGACTACATTTGACGAGCAGTACTTC
>.|TRBV5-6|TRBJ2-2|.
CASSFRQGRDGELFF
TGTGCCAGCAGCTTTAGACAGGGGAGGGACGGGGAGCTGTTTTTT